This T cell receptor (beta chain) was sequenced in a study of blood T cell repertoires in COVID-19. Turning to the study itself: There were acute and convalescent COVID-19 samples, and they came from the United States, Italy and Spain. Nucleic acid was either cDNA or gDNA, and it came from T cells, B-cell-depleted T cells, or PBMCs.

The CDR3 consists of 14 residues. From germline, CDR1 is LGHNT and CDR2 FRNRAP. Trimming shortened V by 1 base and J by 7 bases, and 11 bases separated the two germline ends. Original processing notes: Estimates of nucleated cell counts were drawn from the amplification of reference gene primers. Produced via immunoSEQ multiplex PCR; TCRdb's table is partial and in-frame only. The V and J calls and clone size were taken over from that table, and D and trimming were inferred from the DNA. The sample has some 40,000 clones, roughly 91% seen once. This chain uses TRBV12-5 with TRBJ2-1, with D maybe TRBD1 (5 bases). Sequencing was carried out using peripheral blood. The TCR was taken from a human donor in a cohort sampled during active COVID-19. CDR3 sequence: CASGLAARANEQFF. The CDR3, as DNA: TGTGCTAGTGGTTTGGCGGCCAGGGCTAATGAGCAGTTCTTC.